This T cell receptor (beta chain) appears in the sequencing data of a study of shared clonotypes between healthy human individuals (TCRdb year 2020). A note on the overall study: The cohort included a few men and a couple of women between 18 and 49 years of age. Libraries were prepared and TCR repertoires were sequenced by different laboratories using diverse techniques, in order to increase sequencing depth and limit assay-specific biases. For each donor, CD4 naive and CD4 memory were each given three plates, CD8 naive was given two plates, and CD8 memory was given one plate. To estimate repertoire size and how much clonotype sharing occurs between individuals, the study deeply sequenced the blood TCR repertoires of roughly 5 healthy adults. Between about 0.94 and 10 billion PBMCs per donor were obtained by leukapheresis. The investigation overall reported the following: When several donors were compared, the shared fraction of clonotypes was about 5% for naive CD4, roughly 3.3% for naive CD8, roughly 2.3% for memory CD4, and 0.35% to 0.4% for memory CD8. Clonotypes shared by all four sorted-subset donors showed higher generation probabilities than non-shared clonotypes. Pairwise subsampling indicated that sequencing depth was expected to affect the degree of clonotype sharing among donors. Because the study included only a small number of donors, the genetic and exposure-history diversity represented was limited. Sampling was restricted to blood, and TCR repertoires in tissues likely differ from the TCR repertoires found in blood. Naive subsets generally had larger estimated clonotype richness than memory subsets. Incomplete sequencing was indicated by rarefaction of sorted-subset datasets, despite the large sequencing depth.

V and J are truncated by 6 bases and 6 bases respectively, leaving an intervening sequence of 14 bases. The CDR3 starts with the cysteine, ends with the phenylalanine, and has 13 residues. Only the CDR3 DNA stays, 39 bases, in frame from base 1. CDR1 and CDR2, per the germline V gene, are MDHEN and SYDVKM. As regards this clone: This clone's antigen is unknown. Base qualities are not provided; no much larger clone lies one nucleotide away.

TCR CDR3 regions were amplified from genomic DNA by multiplex PCR using the deep immunoSEQ assay. Extracted genomic DNA from each cell subset was distributed evenly across all wells of several immunoSEQ 96-well plates, and each plate was treated as a replicate. For sorted subsets, each replicate PCR was loaded with roughly 0.2 ug genomic DNA, equivalent to approximately 27,000 T cell genomes. Purified libraries were measured with a Qubit 3.0 fluorometer, size-checked on a Bioanalyzer 2100, and measured again with the KAPA Library Quantification kit. A separate single-read 150-cycle Illumina NextSeq 550 flow cell was used to sequence each immunoSEQ 96-well plate. The original methods were these. Because the immunoSEQ output held only junctional sequences and lacked quality scores, the filtering could not match the filtering applied to full-length reads. To assign V/J genes and CDR3, sequences were annotated using PyIR, a Python wrapper for IgBLAST v1.9, with IMGT germline references. Reads were removed for weak V/J assignments (E-value above 1e-6), missing CDR3, stop codons, out-of-frame junctions, or ambiguous translated residues. V3J clonotypes were defined as sequences sharing an identical inferred V gene, J gene, and CDR3 amino acid sequence. Percentage overlap between repertoires was computed as shared unique clonotypes divided by the size of the smaller repertoire. Richness of each repertoire was evaluated using RTK rarefaction, the Chao1 estimator, and Recon v2.1 estimates of unobserved clonotypes. For all TCRbeta clonotypes obtained by the gDNA method from four donors, generation probabilities were computed with OLGA. As stored in TCRdb, this immuneACCESS dataset retains in-frame rearrangements with V and J assigned. A fraction of the clones does not appear; measured against another copy, unresolved V genes explain less than half of the discrepancy, and the remainder lacks a known reason. V, J and clone size were drawn from that table, and D and trimming were deduced from the DNA. The sample has about 2.3 million clones on record, 85% to 95% of them singletons. The ten largest clones capture 0.39% of the sample.

Donors were healthy HIV-negative adults with no recently reported acute infections or vaccinations. Every donor was a Caucasian adult living in Nashville, Tennessee, USA. Magnetic negative selection was used to enrich CD4+ T cells, after which naive cells were positively selected on CD45RA and the negative fraction became the memory subset. Blood was collected by leukapheresis, and PBMCs were isolated by Ficoll-Histopaque density gradient centrifugation and then cryopreserved in liquid nitrogen vapor phase. Analytical flow cytometry was used to check the purity and quantity of each magnetically sorted T cell population. Genomic DNA was isolated from every sorted fraction and measured by UV absorbance on a Nanodrop 2000c.

The sequenced sample consisted of naive CD4+ T cells from PBMCs. Per the publication, the cell subset or site label means: CD45RA+ positively selected. The TCR was taken from a man aged 18 to 29 in good health. Some clones in this sample may be carry-over from other donors' samples. The rearranged chain carries TRBV28 and TRBJ1-1, with the D gene not clear enough to name. CDR3 reads: CASSEPERAEAFF. In nucleotide form, the sequence is TGTGCCAGCAGCGAACCCGAAAGGGCTGAAGCTTTCTTT.